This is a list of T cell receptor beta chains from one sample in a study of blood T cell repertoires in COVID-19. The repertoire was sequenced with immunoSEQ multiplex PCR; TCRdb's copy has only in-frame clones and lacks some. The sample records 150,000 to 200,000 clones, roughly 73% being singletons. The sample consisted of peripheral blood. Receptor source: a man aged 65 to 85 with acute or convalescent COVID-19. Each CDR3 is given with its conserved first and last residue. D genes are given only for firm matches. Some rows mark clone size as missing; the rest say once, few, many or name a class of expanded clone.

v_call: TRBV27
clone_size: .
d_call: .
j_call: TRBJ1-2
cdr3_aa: CASHGSSEGYTF
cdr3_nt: TGTGCCAGCCACGGGTCGAGTGAGGGCTACACCTTC

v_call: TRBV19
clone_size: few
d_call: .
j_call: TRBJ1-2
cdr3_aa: CASSITTGGYTF
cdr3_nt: TGTGCCAGTAGTATCACGACGGGAGGCTACACCTTC

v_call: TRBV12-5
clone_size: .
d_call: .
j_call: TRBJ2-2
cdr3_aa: CASGLRGADTGELFF
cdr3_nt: TGTGCTAGTGGCCTTAGGGGCGCTGACACCGGGGAGCTGTTTTTT

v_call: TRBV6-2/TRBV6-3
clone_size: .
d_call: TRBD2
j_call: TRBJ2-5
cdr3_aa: CASSHGGEETQYF
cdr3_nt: TGTGCCAGCAGTCACGGGGGGGAAGAGACCCAGTACTTC

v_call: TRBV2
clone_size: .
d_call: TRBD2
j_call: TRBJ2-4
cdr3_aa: CASSLAGGLAKNIQYF
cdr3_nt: TGTGCCAGCAGCCTAGCGGGGGGGCTTGCCAAAAACATTCAGTACTTC

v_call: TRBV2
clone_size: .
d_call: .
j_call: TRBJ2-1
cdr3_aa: CASSGPSSSSYNEQFF
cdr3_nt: TGTGCCAGCAGTGGGCCTAGCTCCAGCTCCTACAATGAGCAGTTCTTC

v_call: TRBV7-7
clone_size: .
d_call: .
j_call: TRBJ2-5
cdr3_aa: CASSSGLVQETQYF
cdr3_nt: TGTGCTAGCAGCTCTGGACTGGTTCAAGAGACCCAGTACTTC

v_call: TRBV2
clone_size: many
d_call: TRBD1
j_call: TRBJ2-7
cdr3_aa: CASSIGPGQGYEQYF
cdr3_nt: TGTGCCAGCAGTATCGGCCCGGGACAGGGCTACGAGCAGTACTTC

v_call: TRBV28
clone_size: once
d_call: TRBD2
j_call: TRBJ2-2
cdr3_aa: CASSLRQGGLAGVGTGELFF
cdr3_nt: TGTGCCAGCAGTTTGCGGCAGGGAGGACTAGCGGGAGTTGGTACCGGGGAGCTGTTTTTT

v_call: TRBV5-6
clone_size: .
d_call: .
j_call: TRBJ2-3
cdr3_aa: CASSLVWGGPSTDTQYF
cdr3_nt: TGTGCCAGCAGCTTGGTGTGGGGGGGCCCTAGCACAGATACGCAGTATTTT

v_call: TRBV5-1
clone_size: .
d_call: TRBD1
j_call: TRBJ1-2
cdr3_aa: CASSSTGGADGYTF
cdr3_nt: TGCGCCAGCAGCTCGACAGGGGGCGCGGATGGCTACACCTTC

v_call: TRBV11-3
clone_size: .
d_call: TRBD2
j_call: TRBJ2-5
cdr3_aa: CASSSTGTSEKETQYF
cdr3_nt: TGTGCCAGCAGCTCCACCGGGACTAGCGAGAAAGAGACCCAGTACTTC

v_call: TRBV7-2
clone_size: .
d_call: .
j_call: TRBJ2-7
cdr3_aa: CASRLASSYEQYF
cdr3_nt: TGTGCCAGCAGGTTAGCGAGCTCCTACGAGCAGTACTTC

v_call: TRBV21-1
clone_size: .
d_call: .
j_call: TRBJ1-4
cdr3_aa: CASSTPTVKLFF
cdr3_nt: TGTGCCAGCAGCACCCCGACAGTGAAACTGTTTTTT

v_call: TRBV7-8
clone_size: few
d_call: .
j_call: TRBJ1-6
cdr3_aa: CASSFTIVDASPLHF
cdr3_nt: TGTGCCAGCAGCTTTACAATCGTTGATGCCTCACCCCTCCACTTT

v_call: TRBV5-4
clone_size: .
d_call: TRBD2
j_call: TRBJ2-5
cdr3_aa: CASSLRTSGVGETQYF
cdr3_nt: TGTGCCAGCAGCTTAAGGACTAGCGGGGTGGGGGAGACCCAGTACTTC

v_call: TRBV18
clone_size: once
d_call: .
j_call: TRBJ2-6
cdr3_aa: CASFERSGANVLTF
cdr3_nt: TGTGCCAGCTTCGAGCGGTCTGGGGCCAACGTCCTGACTTTC

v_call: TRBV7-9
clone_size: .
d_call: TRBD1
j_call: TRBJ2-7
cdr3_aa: CASSLVEGGRAYEQYF
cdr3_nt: TGTGCCAGCAGCTTAGTAGAAGGGGGCAGGGCCTACGAGCAGTACTTC

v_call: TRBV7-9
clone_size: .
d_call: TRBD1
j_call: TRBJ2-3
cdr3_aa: CASSLRDRATDTQYF
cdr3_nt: TGTGCCAGCAGCTTAAGGGACAGGGCTACAGATACGCAGTATTTT

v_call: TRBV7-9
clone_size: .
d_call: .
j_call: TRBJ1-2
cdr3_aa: CASSVSGSVYEGYTF
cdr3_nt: TGTGCCAGCAGCGTATCCGGGTCTGTTTATGAGGGCTACACCTTC

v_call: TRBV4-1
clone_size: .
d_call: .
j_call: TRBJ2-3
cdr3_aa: CASSQDRGTGTDTQYF
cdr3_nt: TGCGCCAGCAGCCAAGACAGGGGGACTGGCACAGATACGCAGTATTTT

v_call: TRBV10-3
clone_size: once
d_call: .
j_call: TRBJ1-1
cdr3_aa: CATGTVNTEAFF
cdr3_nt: TGTGCCACCGGGACTGTTAACACTGAAGCTTTCTTT

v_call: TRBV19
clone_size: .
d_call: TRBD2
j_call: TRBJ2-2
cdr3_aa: CASRSSGGAGNTGELFF
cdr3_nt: TGTGCCAGTAGATCATCCGGGGGGGCAGGGAACACCGGGGAGCTGTTTTTT

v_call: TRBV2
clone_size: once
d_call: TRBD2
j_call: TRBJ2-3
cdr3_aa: CASSPTGGIDFSGSPTDTQYF
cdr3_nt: TGTGCCAGCAGTCCGACCGGGGGGATCGACTTTAGCGGGAGTCCCACAGATACGCAGTATTTT

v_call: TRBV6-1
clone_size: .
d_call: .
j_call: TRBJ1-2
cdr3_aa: CASSGGTAGQVNYGYTF
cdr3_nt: TGTGCCAGCAGTGGAGGAACTGCGGGCCAAGTTAACTATGGCTACACCTTC

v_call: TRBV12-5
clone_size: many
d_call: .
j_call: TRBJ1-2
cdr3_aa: CASGLTRGNGYTF
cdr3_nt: TGTGCTAGTGGTTTGACTAGGGGGAACGGCTACACCTTC

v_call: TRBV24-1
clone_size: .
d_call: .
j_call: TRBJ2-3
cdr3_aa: CATSGGASTDTQYF
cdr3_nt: TGTGCCACCAGTGGGGGCGCTAGCACAGATACGCAGTATTTT

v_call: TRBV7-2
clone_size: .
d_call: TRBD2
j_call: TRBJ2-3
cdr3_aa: CASSLDGAGGDTDTQYF
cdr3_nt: TGTGCCAGCAGCTTAGATGGAGCGGGGGGTGACACAGATACGCAGTATTTT

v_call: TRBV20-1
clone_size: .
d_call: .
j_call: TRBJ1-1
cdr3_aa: CSASPLRTEAFF
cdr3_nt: TGCAGTGCTAGTCCCCTCCGGACTGAAGCTTTCTTT

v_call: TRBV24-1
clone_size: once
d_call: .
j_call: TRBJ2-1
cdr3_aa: CAPGDPQNNEQFF
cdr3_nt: TGTGCCCCGGGGGACCCACAAAACAATGAGCAGTTCTTC

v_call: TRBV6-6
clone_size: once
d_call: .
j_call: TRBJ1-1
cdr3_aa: CASLAGYTEAFF
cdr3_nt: TGTGCCAGCTTGGCAGGGTACACTGAAGCTTTCTTT

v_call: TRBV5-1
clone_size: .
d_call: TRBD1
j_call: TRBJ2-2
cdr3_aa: CASRTGDTGELFF
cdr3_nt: TGCGCCAGTCGGACAGGGGACACCGGGGAGCTGTTTTTT

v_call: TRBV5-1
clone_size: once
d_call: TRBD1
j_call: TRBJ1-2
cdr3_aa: CASSFGTGYGYTF
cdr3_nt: TGCGCCAGCAGCTTTGGGACAGGGTATGGCTACACCTTC

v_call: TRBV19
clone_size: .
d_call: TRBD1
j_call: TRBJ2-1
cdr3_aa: CASSITGVPYNEQFF
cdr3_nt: TGTGCCAGTAGTATCACAGGGGTACCATACAATGAGCAGTTCTTC

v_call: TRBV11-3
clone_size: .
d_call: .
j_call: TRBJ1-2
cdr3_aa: CASSFIGLGWDKEYGYTF
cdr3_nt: TGTGCCAGCAGCTTCATAGGGCTCGGCTGGGACAAAGAGTATGGCTACACCTTC

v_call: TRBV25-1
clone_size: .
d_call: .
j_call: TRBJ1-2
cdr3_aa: CASSVQGTGGYTF
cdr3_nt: TGTGCCAGCAGTGTTCAGGGAACGGGCGGCTACACCTTC

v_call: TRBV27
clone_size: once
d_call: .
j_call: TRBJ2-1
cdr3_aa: CASIPPGSYNEQFF
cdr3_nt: TGTGCCAGCATACCCCCCGGGTCCTACAATGAGCAGTTCTTC

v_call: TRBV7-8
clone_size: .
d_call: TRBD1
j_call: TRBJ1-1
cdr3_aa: CASSFTTGGPEAFF
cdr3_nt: TGTGCCAGCAGCTTCACGACAGGGGGGCCTGAAGCTTTCTTT

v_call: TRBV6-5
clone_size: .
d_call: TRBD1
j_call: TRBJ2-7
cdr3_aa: CASKITGQGSEQYF
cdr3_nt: TGTGCCAGCAAAATTACTGGACAGGGTAGCGAGCAGTACTTC

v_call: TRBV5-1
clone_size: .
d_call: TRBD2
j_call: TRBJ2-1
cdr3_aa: CASSPGGQSYNEQFF
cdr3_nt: TGCGCCAGCAGTCCGGGGGGGCAATCCTACAATGAGCAGTTCTTC

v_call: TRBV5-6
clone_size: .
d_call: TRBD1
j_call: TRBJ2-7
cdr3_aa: CASSSPPGTGGNYPYEQYF
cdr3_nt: TGTGCCAGCAGTTCACCCCCGGGGACAGGGGGCAATTATCCCTACGAGCAGTACTTC

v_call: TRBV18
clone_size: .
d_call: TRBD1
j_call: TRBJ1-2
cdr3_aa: CASSPGQGGLYGYTF
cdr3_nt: TGTGCCAGCTCACCCGGACAGGGGGGCCTCTATGGCTACACCTTC

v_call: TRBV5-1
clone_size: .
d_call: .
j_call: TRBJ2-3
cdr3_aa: CASSVLGAGGDTQYF
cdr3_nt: TGCGCCAGCAGCGTCCTGGGCGCTGGAGGAGATACGCAGTATTTT

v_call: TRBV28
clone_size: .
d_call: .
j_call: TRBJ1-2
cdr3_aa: CASTTSTNYGYTF
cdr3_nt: TGTGCCAGCACTACGAGCACTAACTATGGCTACACCTTC

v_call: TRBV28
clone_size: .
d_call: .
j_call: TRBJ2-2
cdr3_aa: CGRAHTGELFF
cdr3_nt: TGCGGGCGGGCCCACACCGGGGAGCTGTTTTTT

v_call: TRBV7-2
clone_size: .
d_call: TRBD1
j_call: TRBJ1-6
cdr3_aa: CASSLGDSLYNSPLHF
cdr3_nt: TGTGCCAGCAGCTTAGGGGACAGCCTCTATAATTCACCCCTCCACTTT

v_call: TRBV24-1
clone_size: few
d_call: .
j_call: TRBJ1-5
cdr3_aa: CATSARGNQPQHF
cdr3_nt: TGTGCCACCAGTGCCAGGGGAAATCAGCCCCAGCATTTT

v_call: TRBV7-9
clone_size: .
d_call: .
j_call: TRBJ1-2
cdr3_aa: CASSLGGREHGYTF
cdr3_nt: TGTGCCAGCAGCTTAGGGGGGAGGGAACATGGCTACACCTTC

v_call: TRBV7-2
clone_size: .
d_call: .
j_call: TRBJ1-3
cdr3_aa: CASSLVNSGNTIYF
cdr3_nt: TGTGCCAGCAGCTTAGTAAACTCTGGAAACACCATATATTTT

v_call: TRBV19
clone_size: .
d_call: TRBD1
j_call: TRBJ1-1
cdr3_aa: CASKNRQGANTEAFF
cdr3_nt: TGTGCCAGTAAAAATAGACAGGGGGCGAACACTGAAGCTTTCTTT

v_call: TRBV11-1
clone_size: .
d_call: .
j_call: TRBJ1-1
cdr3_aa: CASSFRGASEAFF
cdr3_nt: TGTGCCAGCAGCTTTCGGGGGGCTTCTGAAGCTTTCTTT

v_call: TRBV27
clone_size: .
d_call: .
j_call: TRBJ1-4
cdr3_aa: CASRLGFNEKLFF
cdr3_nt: TGTGCCAGCCGGCTGGGCTTTAATGAAAAACTGTTTTTT

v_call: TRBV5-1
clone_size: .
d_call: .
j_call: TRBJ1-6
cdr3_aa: CASSPVPGDLSPLHF
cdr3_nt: TGCGCCAGCTCCCCGGTCCCAGGGGATTTGTCACCCCTCCACTTT

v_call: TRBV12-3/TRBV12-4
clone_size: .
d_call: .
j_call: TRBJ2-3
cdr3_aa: CASRGRDTQYF
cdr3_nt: TGTGCCAGCAGGGGCCGCGATACGCAGTATTTT

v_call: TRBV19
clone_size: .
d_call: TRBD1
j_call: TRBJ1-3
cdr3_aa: CASPGTAGNTIYF
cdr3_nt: TGTGCCAGCCCCGGGACAGCTGGAAACACCATATATTTT

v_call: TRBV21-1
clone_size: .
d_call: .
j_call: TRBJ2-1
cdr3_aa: CASSADRTVSYNEQFF
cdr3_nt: TGTGCCAGCAGCGCCGATCGGACAGTCTCCTACAATGAGCAGTTCTTC

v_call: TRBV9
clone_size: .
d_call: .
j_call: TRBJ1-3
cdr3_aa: CASSRDGNTIYF
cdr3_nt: TGTGCCAGCAGCCGCGATGGAAACACCATATATTTT